One sample yielded the 3 T cell receptor beta chains listed below, sequenced in a study of T cells in localized non-small cell lung cancer. Assay used: immunoSEQ multiplex PCR; TCRdb lists only in-frame clones, some missing. The table includes about 1,500 clones, less than 30% detected once. Here the sequenced sample was lung tumor tissue, taken before any cancer treatment. Receptors originate from a female donor older than 55 with stage II lung adenocarcinoma.

This chain joins TRBV28 and TRBJ2-7, with D possibly being TRBD1 (6 bases). CDR3 length equals 14 residues. The V and J ends lost 7 bases and 2 bases respectively, with 15 bases between them. The germline V gene has CDR1 MDHEN and CDR2 SYDVKM. The CDR3 region is CASIPLGGTYEQYF. The CDR3 bases are TGTGCCAGCATTCCCTTAGGGGGAACCTACGAGCAGTACTTC.

This clone is large within its sample. The gene calls are TRBV6-8 and TRBJ2-1, with 8 bases fitting TRBD2. The junction had 17 bases not matched to a gene; V was cut back by 11 bases and J by 5 bases. CDR1 and CDR2 from the germline V gene are MNHGY and SAAAGT. This CDR3 contains 16 residues. CDR3 sequence (DNA): TGTGCCCTCCCCAGCGCTACTAGCGGAACCCACAATGAGCAGTTCTTC. Translating it yields CALPSATSGTHNEQFF.

This clone was observed a handful of times. The rearrangement links TRBV9 to TRBJ1-1, with 7 bases that match TRBD1. The CDR3 runs 14 residues. V gave up 5 bases and J gave up 10 bases; unmatched junction bases: 14. Looked up from germline, CDR1 is SGDLS and CDR2 is YYNGEE. The CDR3 sequence is CASSPTGTTLLAFF. The CDR3 DNA follows: TGTGCCAGCAGTCCGACAGGGACAACACTGTTAGCTTTCTTT.